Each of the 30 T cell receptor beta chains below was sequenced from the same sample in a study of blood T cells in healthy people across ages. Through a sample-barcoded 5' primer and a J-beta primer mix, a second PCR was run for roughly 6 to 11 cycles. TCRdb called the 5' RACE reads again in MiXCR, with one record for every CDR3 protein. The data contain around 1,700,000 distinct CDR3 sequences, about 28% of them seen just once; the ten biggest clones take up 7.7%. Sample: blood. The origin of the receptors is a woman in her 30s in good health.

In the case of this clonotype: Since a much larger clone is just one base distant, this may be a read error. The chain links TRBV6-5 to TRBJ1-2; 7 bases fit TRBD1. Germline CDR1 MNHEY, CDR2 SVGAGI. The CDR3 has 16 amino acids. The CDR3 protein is CASRRGTATPNYGCTF. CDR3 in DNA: TGTGCCAGCAGGAGGGGGACAGCCACTCCTAACTATGGCTGCACCTTC.

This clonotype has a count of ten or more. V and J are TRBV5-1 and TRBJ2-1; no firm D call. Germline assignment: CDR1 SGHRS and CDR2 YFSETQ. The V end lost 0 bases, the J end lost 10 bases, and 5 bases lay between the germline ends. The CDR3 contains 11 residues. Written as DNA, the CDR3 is TGCGCCAGCAGCTTGGGGCAGGAGCAGTTCTTC. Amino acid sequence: CASSLGQEQFF.

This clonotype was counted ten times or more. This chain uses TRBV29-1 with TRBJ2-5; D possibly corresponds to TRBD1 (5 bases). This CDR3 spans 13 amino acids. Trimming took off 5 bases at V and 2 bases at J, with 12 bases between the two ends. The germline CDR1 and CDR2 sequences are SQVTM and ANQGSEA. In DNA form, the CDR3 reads TGCAGCGTTATAGACAGCAATCAAGAGACCCAGTACTTC. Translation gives CSVIDSNQETQYF.

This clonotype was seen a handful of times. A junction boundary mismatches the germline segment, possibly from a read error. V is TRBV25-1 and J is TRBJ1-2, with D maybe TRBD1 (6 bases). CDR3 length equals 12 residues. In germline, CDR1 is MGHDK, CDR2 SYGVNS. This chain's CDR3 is CASRTANYSYTF. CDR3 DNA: TGTGCCAGCCGGACAGCTAACTATAGCTACACCTTC.

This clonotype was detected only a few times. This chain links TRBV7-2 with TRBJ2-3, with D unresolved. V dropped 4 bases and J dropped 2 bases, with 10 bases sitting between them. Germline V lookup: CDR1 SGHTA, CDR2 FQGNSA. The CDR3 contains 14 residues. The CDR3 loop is CASSSAPATDTQYF. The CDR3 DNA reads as TGTGCCAGCAGCTCGGCCCCAGCCACAGATACGCAGTATTTT. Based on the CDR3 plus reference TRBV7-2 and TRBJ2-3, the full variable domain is GAGVSQSPSNKVTEKGKDVELRCDPISGHTALYWYRQSLGQGLEFLIYFQGNSAPDKSGLPSDRFSAERTGGSVSTLTIQRTQQEDSAVYLCASSSAPATDTQYFGPGTRLTVL.

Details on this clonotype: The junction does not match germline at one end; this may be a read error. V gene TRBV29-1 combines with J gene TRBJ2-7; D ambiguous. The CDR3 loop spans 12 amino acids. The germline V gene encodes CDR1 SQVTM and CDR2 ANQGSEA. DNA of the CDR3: TGCAACGTTGGGGTGAACCCCTACGAGCAGTACTTC. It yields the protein CNVGVNPYEQYF.

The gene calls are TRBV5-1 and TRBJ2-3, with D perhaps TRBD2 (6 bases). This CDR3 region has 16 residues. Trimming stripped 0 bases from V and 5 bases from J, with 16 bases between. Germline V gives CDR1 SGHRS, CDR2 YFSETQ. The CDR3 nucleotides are TGCGCCAGCAGCTTGGAGCAGGCGGGGATGGGAGATACGCAGTATTTT. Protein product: CASSLEQAGMGDTQYF.

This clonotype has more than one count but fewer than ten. The CDR3 nucleotides read TGTGCCACCAGCAGAAGTGAGGGATACAATGAGCAGTTCTTC. Protein sequence: CATSRSEGYNEQFF. This sequence joins TRBV15 and TRBJ2-1, with D tentatively TRBD2 (5 bases). The CDR3 is made up of 14 amino acids. The V end was cut by 2 bases, the J end by 4 bases, with 9 bases between. Germline values: CDR1 LNHNV, CDR2 YYDKDF (reference sequence).

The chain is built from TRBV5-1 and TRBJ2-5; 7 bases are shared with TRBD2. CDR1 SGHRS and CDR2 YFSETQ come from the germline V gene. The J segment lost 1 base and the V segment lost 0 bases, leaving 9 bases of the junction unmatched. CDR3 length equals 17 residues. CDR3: CASSLGVLPSGQETQYF. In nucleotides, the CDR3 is TGCGCCAGCAGCTTGGGGGTCCTTCCTAGCGGCCAAGAGACCCAGTACTTC.

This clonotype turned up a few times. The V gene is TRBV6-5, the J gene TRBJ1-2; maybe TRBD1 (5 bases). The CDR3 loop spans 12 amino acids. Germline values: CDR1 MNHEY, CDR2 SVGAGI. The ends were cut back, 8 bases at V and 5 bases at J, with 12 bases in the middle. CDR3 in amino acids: CASYTSGYGYTF. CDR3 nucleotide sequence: TGTGCCAGCTACACCTCAGGGTATGGCTACACCTTC.

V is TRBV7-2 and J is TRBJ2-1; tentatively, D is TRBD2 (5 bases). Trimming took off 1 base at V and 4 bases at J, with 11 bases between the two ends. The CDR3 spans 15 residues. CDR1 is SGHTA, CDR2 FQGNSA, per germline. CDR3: CASSLGPSRYNEQFF. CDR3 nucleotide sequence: TGTGCCAGCAGCTTAGGTCCTAGCCGATACAATGAGCAGTTCTTC.

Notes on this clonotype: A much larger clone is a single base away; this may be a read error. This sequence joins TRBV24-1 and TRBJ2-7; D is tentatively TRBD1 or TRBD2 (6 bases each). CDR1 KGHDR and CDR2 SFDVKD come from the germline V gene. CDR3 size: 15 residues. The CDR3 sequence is CPTSDSQGRTYEQYF. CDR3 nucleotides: TGTCCCACCAGTGATTCCCAGGGGAGGACCTACGAGCAGTACTTC.

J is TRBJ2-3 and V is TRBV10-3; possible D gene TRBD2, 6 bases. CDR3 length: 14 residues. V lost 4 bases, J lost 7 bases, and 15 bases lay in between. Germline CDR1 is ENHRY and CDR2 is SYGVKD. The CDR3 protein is CAISAGGVRNTQYF. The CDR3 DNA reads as TGTGCCATCAGTGCCGGCGGGGTGAGGAATACGCAGTATTTT.

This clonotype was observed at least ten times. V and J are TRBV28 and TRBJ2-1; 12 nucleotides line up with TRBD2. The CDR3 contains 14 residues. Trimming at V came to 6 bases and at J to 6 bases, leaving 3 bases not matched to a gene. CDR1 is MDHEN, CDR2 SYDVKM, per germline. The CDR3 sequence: CASSLLAGGNEQFF. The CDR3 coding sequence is TGTGCCAGCAGCTTACTAGCGGGAGGCAATGAGCAGTTCTTC.

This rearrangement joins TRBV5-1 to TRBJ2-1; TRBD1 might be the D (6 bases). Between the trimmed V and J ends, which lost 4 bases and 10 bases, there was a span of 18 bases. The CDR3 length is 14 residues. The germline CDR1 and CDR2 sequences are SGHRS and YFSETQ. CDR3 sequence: CASSHGDTRREQFF. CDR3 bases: TGCGCCAGCAGCCACGGGGACACCCGAAGGGAGCAGTTCTTC.

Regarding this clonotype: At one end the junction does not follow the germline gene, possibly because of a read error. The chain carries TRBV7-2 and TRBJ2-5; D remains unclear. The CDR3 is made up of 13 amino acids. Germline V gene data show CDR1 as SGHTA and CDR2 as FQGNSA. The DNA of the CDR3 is TGTGCCAGCGGCTTAGTTCGGAAAGAGACCCAGTACTTC. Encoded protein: CASGLVRKETQYF.

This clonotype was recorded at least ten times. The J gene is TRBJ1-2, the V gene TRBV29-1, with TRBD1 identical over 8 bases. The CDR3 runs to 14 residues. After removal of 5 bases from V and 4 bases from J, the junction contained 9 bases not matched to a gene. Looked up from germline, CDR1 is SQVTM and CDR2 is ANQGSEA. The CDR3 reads CSVLDQGAGYGYTF. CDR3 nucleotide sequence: TGCAGCGTTCTCGACCAGGGGGCGGGCTATGGCTACACCTTC. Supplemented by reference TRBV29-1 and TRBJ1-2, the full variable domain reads SAVISQKPSRDICQRGTSLTIQCQVDSQVTMMFWYRQQPGQSLTLIATANQGSEATYESGFVIDKFPISRPNLTFSTLTVSNMSPEDSSIYLCSVLDQGAGYGYTFGSGTRLTVV.

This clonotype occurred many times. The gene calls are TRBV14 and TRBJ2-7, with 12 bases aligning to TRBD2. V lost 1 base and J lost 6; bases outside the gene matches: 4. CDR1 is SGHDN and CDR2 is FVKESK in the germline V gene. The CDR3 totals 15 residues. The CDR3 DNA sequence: TGTGCCAGCAGCCAAGCACTAGCGGGAGGAGGCGAGCAGTACTTC. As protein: CASSQALAGGGEQYF.

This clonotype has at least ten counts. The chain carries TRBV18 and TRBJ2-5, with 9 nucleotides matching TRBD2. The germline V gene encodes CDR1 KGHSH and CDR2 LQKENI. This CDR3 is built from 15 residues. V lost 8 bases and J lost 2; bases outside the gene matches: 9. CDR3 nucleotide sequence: TGTGCCAGCAGCCCCCCCGCGGGGGGGCAAGAGACCCAGTACTTC. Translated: CASSPPAGGQETQYF.

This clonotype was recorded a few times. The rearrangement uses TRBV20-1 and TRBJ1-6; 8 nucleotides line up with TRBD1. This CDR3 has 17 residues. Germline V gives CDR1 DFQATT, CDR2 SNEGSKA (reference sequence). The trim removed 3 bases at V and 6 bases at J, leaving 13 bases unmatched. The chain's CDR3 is CSASTQGAGGGNSPLHF. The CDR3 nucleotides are TGCAGTGCTAGTACTCAGGGGGCCGGTGGAGGTAATTCACCCCTCCACTTT.

This CDR3 is CASSSRANTQYF. The CDR3 DNA reads as TGTGCCAGCAGTTCCAGGGCCAATACGCAGTATTTT. The chain has TRBV28 and TRBJ2-3, with D maybe TRBD1 (5 bases). The CDR3 is 12 amino acids. Germline V gene sequence: CDR1 MDHEN, CDR2 SYDVKM. The ends were cut back, 4 bases at V and 7 bases at J, with 9 bases in the middle.

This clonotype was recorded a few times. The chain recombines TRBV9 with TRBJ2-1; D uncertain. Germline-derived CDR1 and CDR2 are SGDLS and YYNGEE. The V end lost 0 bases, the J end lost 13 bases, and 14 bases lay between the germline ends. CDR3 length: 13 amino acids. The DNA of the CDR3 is TGTGCCAGCAGCGTAGCGGAACGGACCCGTCAGTTCTTC. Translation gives CASSVAERTRQFF.

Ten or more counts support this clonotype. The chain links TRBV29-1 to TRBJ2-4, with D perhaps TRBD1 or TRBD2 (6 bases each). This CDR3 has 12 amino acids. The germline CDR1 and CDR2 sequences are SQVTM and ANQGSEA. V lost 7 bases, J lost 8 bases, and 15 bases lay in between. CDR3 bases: TGCAGCGCTGGGGGGCAGGGAGACATTCAGTACTTC. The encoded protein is CSAGGQGDIQYF.

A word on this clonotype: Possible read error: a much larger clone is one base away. The CDR3 nucleotides read TGTGCCAGCAGTTCCCCACGCCGACCCTCCTACGGGCAGTACTTC. Protein product: CASSSPRRPSYGQYF. The chain employs TRBV6-6 and TRBJ2-7; D is unresolved. Germline V gene data show CDR1 as MNHNY and CDR2 as SVGAGI (reference sequence). CDR3 length: 15 residues.

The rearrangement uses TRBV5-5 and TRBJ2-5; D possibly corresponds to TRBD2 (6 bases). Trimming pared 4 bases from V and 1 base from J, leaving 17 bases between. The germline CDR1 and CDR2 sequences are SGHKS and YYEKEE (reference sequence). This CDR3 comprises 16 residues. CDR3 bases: TGTGCCAGCAGCAGCCCCTCCGGGACTGTCCAAGAGACCCAGTACTTC. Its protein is CASSSPSGTVQETQYF. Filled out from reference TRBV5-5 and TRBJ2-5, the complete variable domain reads DAGVTQSPTHLIKTRGQQVTLRCSPISGHKSVSWYQQVLGQGPQFIFQYYEKEERGRGNFPDRFSARQFPNYSSELNVNALLLGDSALYLCASSSPSGTVQETQYFGPGTRLLVL.

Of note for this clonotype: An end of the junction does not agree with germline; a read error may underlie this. The CDR3 spells CAGSLKVHREGIQYF. The DNA of the CDR3 is TGTGCCGGCAGCTTAAAAGTGCACAGGGAGGGCATTCAGTACTTC. The genes are TRBV7-2 and TRBJ2-4, with D possibly TRBD2 on 7 matching bases. Germline CDR1 and CDR2: SGHTA and FQGNSA. The CDR3 length is 15 residues.

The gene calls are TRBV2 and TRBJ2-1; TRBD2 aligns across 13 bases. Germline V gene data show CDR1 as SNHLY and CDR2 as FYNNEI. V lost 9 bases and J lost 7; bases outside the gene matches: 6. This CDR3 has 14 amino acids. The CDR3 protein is CASYGLAGANEQFF. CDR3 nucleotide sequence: TGTGCCAGTTACGGACTAGCGGGAGCAAATGAGCAGTTCTTC. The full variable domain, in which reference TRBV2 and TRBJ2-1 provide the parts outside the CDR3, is EPEVTQTPSHQVTQMGQEVILRCVPISNHLYFYWYRQILGQKVEFLVSFYNNEISEKSEIFDDQFSVERPDGSNFTLKIRSTKLEDSAMYFCASYGLAGANEQFFGPGTRLTVL.

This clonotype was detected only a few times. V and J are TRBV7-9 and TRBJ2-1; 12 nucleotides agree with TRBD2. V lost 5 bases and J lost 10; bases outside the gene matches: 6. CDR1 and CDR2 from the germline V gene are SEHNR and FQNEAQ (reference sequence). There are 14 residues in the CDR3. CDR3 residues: CASSASGGAGEQFF. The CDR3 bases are TGTGCCAGCAGCGCTAGCGGGGGGGCCGGGGAGCAGTTCTTC.

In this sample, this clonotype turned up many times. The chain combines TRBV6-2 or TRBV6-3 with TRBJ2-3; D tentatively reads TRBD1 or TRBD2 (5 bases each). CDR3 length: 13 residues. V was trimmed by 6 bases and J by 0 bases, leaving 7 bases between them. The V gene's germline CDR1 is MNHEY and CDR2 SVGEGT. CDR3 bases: TGTGCCAGCAGCTGGGACAGCACAGATACGCAGTATTTT. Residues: CASSWDSTDTQYF.

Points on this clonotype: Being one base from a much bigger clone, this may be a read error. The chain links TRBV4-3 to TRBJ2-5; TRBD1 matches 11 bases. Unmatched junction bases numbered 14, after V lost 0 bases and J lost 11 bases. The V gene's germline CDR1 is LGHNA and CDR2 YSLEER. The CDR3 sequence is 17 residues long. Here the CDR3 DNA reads TGCGCCAGCAGCCAAGACTCCGGGACAGGGGGTCTAAATGAGCAGTACTTC. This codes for CASSQDSGTGGLNEQYF.